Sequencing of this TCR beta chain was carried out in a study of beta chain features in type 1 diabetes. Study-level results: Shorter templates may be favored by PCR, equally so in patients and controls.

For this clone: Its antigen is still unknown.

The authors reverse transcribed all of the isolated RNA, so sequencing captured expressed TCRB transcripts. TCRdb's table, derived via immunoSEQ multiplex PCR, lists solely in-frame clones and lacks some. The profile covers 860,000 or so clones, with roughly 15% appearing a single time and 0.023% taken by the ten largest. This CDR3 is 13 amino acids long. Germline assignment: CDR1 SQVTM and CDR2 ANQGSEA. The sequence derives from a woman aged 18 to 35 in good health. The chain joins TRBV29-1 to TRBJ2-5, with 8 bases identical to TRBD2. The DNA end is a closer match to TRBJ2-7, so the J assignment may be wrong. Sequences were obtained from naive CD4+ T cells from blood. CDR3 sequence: CSVGGTSFYEQYF. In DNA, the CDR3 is TGCAGCGTCGGTGGGACTAGTTTTTACGAGCAGTACTTC.